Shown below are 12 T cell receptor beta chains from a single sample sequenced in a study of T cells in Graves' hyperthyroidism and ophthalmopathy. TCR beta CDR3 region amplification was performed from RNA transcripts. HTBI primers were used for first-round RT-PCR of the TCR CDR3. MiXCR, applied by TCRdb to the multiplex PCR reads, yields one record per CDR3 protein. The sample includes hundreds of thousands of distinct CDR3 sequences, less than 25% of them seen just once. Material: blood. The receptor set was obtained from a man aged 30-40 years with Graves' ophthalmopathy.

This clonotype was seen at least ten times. CDR3 nucleotide sequence: TGTGCCAGCTCACAAGGGGCGTCTAGGTACAATGAGCAGTTCTTC. It translates to CASSQGASRYNEQFF. The chain joins TRBV18 to TRBJ2-1; tentatively, D is TRBD1 (5 bases). The V end was cut by 4 bases, the J end by 4 bases, with 14 bases between. This CDR3 region has 15 residues. Per the germline V gene, CDR1 is KGHSH and CDR2 is LQKENI. Using reference TRBV18 and TRBJ2-1 for the parts outside the CDR3, the full variable domain is NAGVMQNPRHLVRRRGQEARLRCSPMKGHSHVYWYRQLPEEGLKFMVYLQKENIIDESGMPKERFSAEFPKEGPSILRIQQVVRGDSAAYFCASSQGASRYNEQFFGPGTRLTVL.

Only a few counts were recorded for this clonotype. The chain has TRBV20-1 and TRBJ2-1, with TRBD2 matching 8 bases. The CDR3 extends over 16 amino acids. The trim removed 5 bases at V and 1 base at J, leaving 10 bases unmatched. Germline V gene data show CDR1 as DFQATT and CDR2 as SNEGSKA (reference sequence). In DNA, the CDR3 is TGCAGTGCTCAAAGTACTAGCGGCCGTTCCTACAATGAGCAGTTCTTC. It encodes CSAQSTSGRSYNEQFF.

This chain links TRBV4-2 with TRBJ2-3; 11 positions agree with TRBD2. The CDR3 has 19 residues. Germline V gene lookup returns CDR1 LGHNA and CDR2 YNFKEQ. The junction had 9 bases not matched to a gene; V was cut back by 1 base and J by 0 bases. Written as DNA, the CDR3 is TGTGCCAGCAGCCAAGCGCAGTTAGCGGGAGGGCGTAGCACAGATACGCAGTATTTT. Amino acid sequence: CASSQAQLAGGRSTDTQYF.

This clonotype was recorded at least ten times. The CDR3 spells CASSSGFLSTDTQYF. The DNA of the CDR3 is TGTGCCAGCAGTTCCGGATTTTTGTCCACAGATACGCAGTATTTT. The rearrangement uses TRBV27 and TRBJ2-3, with D uncertain. The germline V gene has CDR1 MNHEY and CDR2 SMNVEV (reference sequence). The CDR3 is 15 amino acids. The ends were cut back, 4 bases at V and 2 bases at J, with 13 bases in the middle.

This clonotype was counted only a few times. The CDR3: CSAGLGTGTQPQHF. The CDR3 coding sequence is TGCAGTGCTGGATTGGGGACAGGGACTCAGCCCCAGCATTTT. The V call is TRBV20-1, the J call TRBJ1-5, with 9 nucleotides matching TRBD1. The ends lost 5 bases at V and 6 bases at J; junction bases unmatched: 8. CDR1 is DFQATT and CDR2 is SNEGSKA in the germline V gene (reference sequence). The CDR3 totals 14 residues.

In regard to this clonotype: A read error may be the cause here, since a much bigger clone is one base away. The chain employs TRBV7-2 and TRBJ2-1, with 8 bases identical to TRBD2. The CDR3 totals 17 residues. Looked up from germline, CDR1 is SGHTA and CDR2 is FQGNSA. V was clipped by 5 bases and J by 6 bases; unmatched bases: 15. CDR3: CTSSLGASGSIPNEQFF. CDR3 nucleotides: TGTACCAGCAGCCTAGGGGCTAGCGGGTCGATTCCCAATGAGCAGTTCTTC.

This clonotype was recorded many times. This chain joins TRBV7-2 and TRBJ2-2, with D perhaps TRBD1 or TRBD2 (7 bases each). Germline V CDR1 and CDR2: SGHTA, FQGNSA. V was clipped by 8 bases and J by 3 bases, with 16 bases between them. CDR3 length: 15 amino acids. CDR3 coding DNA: TGTGCCAGCCGGGGAGGGGGCGGTGACACCGGGGAGCTGTTTTTT. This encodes CASRGGGGDTGELFF.

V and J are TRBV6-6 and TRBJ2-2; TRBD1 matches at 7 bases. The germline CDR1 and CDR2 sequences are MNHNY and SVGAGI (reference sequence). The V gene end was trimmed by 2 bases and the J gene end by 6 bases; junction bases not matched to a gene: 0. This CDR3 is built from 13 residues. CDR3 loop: CASSYDRAGELFF. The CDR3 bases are TGTGCCAGCAGTTACGACAGGGCCGGGGAGCTGTTTTTT.

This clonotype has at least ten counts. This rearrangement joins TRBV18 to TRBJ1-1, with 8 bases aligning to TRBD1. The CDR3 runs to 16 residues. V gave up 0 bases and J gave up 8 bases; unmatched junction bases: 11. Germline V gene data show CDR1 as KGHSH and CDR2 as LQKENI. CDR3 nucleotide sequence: TGTGCCAGCTCACCACCCGGCGCAGGGGGCAAATCGGAAGCTTTCTTT. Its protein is CASSPPGAGGKSEAFF.

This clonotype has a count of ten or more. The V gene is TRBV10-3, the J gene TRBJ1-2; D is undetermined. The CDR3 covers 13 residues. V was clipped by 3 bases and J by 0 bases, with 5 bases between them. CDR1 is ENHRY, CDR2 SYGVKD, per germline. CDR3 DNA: TGTGCCATCAGTGATGGATCTAACTATGGCTACACCTTC. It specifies CAISDGSNYGYTF.

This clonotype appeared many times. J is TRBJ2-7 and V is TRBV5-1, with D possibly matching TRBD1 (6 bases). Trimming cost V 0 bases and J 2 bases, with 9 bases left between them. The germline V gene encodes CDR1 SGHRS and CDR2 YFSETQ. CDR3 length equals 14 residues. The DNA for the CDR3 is TGCGCCAGCAGCTTGGACAGGGTGGCCTACGAGCAGTACTTC. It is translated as CASSLDRVAYEQYF.

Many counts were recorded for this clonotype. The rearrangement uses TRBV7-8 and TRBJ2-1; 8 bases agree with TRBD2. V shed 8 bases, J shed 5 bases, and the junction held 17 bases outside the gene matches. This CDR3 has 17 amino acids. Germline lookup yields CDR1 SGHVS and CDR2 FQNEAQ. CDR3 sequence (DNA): TGTGCCAGCGGAGAAGTCGTTCGGCGGGAGGATGACAATGAGCAGTTCTTC. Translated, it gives CASGEVVRREDDNEQFF.